This T cell receptor beta chain was sequenced for a study of vaccination and CD4 T cells after COVID-19. CDR3 length: 15 residues. V was trimmed by 3 bases and J by 1 base, leaving 11 bases between them. Germline V CDR1 and CDR2: KGHDR, SFDVKD. Sequence data for DNA of cultured CD4+ T cells were generated by the Oncomine TCR Beta short-read assay. Each CDR3 protein is one row after TCRdb ran MiXCR on the PCR reads. The sample comprises just under 9,000 distinct CDR3 sequences, 55% to 65% of which are singletons, and roughly 8% rests with the top ten. The treatment is: 10-day PBMC culture with coronavirus spike peptide pools or control peptides (ViraFEST assay). Concerning this clonotype itself: Its antigen is undetermined.

The sequencing input was CD4+ T cells from blood, cultured in vitro. The chain employs TRBV24-1 and TRBJ2-5; the D is unclear. This receptor was taken from a human donor who had recovered from COVID-19. Written as DNA, the CDR3 is TGTGCCACCAGTGATAGGGTTCTGAGCCAAGAGACCCAGTACTTC. It encodes CATSDRVLSQETQYF.